This T cell receptor (beta chain) was sequenced in a study of response to subunit inactivated influenza vaccine. Study results and caveats: Authors proposed each seasonal influenza vaccination draws in few new T cells.

A note on this clonotype: Antigen unknown.

TCRdb reprocessed the RT-PCR reads with MiXCR, giving one entry per CDR3 protein. The sample gives 500,000 to 600,000 distinct CDR3 sequences, 6.5% to 8% of which show up once; over 10% is in the top ten. Sequencing used PBMCs from blood, obtained less than 30 months after vaccination. The clonotype was recovered from a man in his fifties or sixties who received an inactivated influenza vaccine.

CDR3 DNA sequence: TGTGCCAGCAGCGGCAGGGGCCGGGAGACCCAGTACTTC. Protein sequence: CASSGRGRETQYF. The chain uses TRBV7-2 and TRBJ2-5; D perhaps matches TRBD1 (6 bases). Trimming cost V 5 bases and J 5 bases, with 12 bases left between them. CDR1 and CDR2 (germline): SGHTA, FQGNSA. The CDR3 has 13 residues.